A selection of T cell receptor beta chains follows, all from one sample in a study of blood T cell repertoires in COVID-19. The data were produced by immunoSEQ multiplex PCR, yet TCRdb's version contains in-frame clones alone and is incomplete. The table lists about 400,000 clones, 70% to 90% of them singletons, with under 2% in the top ten. Source material: PBMCs or T cells enriched from blood (not recorded which). The receptor set was obtained from a young woman with acute COVID-19. Each CDR3 is given with its conserved first and last residue. D genes are given only for firm matches. The size of a clone is reported for some rows only, either as once, few or many, or as a class for expanded clones.

length	size	V	J	D	CDR3	DNA
15	.	TRBV5-1	TRBJ1-4	TRBD1	CASSTGQGAGEKLFF	TGCGCCAGCAGCACAGGACAGGGGGCGGGTGAAAAACTGTTTTTT
17	once	TRBV5-1	TRBJ2-5	TRBD1	CASSLEGGDRGLKTQYF	TGCGCCAGCAGCTTGGAAGGAGGGGACAGGGGATTGAAGACCCAGTACTTC
16	.	TRBV4-3	TRBJ2-1	TRBD2	CASSQGSGRGYNEQFF	TGCGCCAGCAGCCAAGGGAGCGGGAGGGGCTACAATGAGCAGTTCTTC
16	.	TRBV19	TRBJ2-1	.	CASSIARGKSYNEQFF	TGTGCCAGTAGTATAGCCCGCGGGAAGTCCTACAATGAGCAGTTCTTC
11	.	TRBV12-3/TRBV12-4	TRBJ1-1	.	CATKRGTEAFF	TGTGCCACCAAACGAGGAACTGAAGCTTTCTTT
14	.	TRBV7-3	TRBJ2-1	TRBD1	CASSLGQGAREQFF	TGTGCCAGCAGCTTGGGACAGGGGGCTCGTGAGCAGTTCTTC
14	.	TRBV7-2	TRBJ2-7	.	CASSLRSAPGEQYF	TGTGCCAGCAGCTTAAGATCGGCCCCGGGCGAGCAGTACTTC
16	.	TRBV9	TRBJ1-6	.	CASSVDPTAYNSPLHF	TGTGCCAGCAGCGTAGACCCGACAGCCTATAATTCACCCCTCCACTTT
13	.	TRBV12-3/TRBV12-4	TRBJ2-2	TRBD1	CASSGQGYGELFF	TGTGCCAGCAGTGGACAGGGGTACGGGGAGCTGTTTTTT
14	.	TRBV5-6	TRBJ2-7	.	CASSLARYSYEQYF	TGTGCCAGCAGCTTGGCCCGTTACTCCTACGAGCAGTACTTC
15	.	TRBV5-1	TRBJ1-4	TRBD1	CASSLGTGFNEKLFF	TGCGCCAGCAGCTTGGGGACAGGTTTTAATGAAAAACTGTTTTTT
16	once	TRBV7-9	TRBJ1-2	TRBD1	CASSSQQQGASYGYTF	TGTGCCAGCAGCTCGCAACAACAGGGGGCGAGCTATGGCTACACCTTC
16	few	TRBV3-1/TRBV3-2	TRBJ1-6	.	CASSQEGEGSNSPLHF	TGTGCCAGCAGCCAAGAGGGGGAGGGAAGTAATTCACCCCTCCACTTT
15	.	TRBV5-8	TRBJ2-7	.	CASSSPSGARHEQYF	TGTGCCAGCAGCTCGCCGTCGGGAGCGAGGCACGAGCAGTACTTC
16	.	TRBV6-5	TRBJ2-7	TRBD2	CASSSLSGSPSYEQYF	TGTGCCAGCAGTTCACTGAGCGGGAGTCCCTCCTACGAGCAGTACTTC
16	.	TRBV9	TRBJ2-1	TRBD2	CASSVGLAGTYNEQFF	TGTGCCAGCAGCGTAGGGTTAGCGGGAACCTACAATGAGCAGTTCTTC
16	.	TRBV27	TRBJ2-5	TRBD2	CASSPLAGEEGETQYF	TGTGCCAGCAGTCCTCTAGCGGGAGAGGAGGGAGAGACCCAGTACTTC
17	.	TRBV27	TRBJ1-2	TRBD1	CASSFLGQGLRMGGYTF	TGTGCCAGCAGTTTCTTGGGACAGGGGTTGAGAATGGGTGGCTACACCTTC
15	.	TRBV11-2	TRBJ2-1	.	CASSLERGKGNEQFF	TGTGCCAGCAGCTTAGAAAGGGGAAAGGGGAATGAGCAGTTCTTC
13	.	TRBV7-3	TRBJ2-1	TRBD2	CASSLKGLAQQFF	TGTGCCAGCAGCTTAAAGGGACTAGCGCAGCAGTTCTTC
15	.	TRBV27	TRBJ1-2	.	CASSAFTTFNYGYTF	TGTGCCAGCAGCGCCTTTACGACATTCAACTATGGCTACACCTTC
15	.	TRBV10-1	TRBJ2-3	TRBD1	CASSGRTGPTDTQYF	TGCGCCAGCAGTGGTCGGACAGGACCCACAGATACGCAGTATTTT
11	.	TRBV20-1	TRBJ2-1	.	CSAGETSEQFF	TGCAGTGCTGGGGAGACCAGCGAGCAGTTCTTC
15	.	TRBV7-2	TRBJ2-1	TRBD2	CASSLTSGRANEQFF	TGTGCCAGCAGCTTGACTAGCGGGAGGGCCAATGAGCAGTTCTTC
16	.	TRBV7-9	TRBJ2-1	TRBD1	CASSLANRGVYNEQFF	TGTGCCAGCAGCTTAGCAAACAGGGGGGTCTACAATGAGCAGTTCTTC
14	.	TRBV27	TRBJ1-6	.	CASALGQLNSPLHF	TGTGCCAGCGCCCTTGGACAGTTAAACTCACCCCTCCACTTT
17	.	TRBV5-6	TRBJ2-3	TRBD2	CASSLAGSSGGTDTQYF	TGTGCCAGCAGCCTTGCCGGGTCTAGCGGGGGCACAGATACGCAGTATTTT
15	once	TRBV19	TRBJ2-7	TRBD2	CASSTLAGGPYEQYF	TGTGCCAGTAGTACCCTAGCGGGAGGGCCTTACGAGCAGTACTTC
14	.	TRBV27	TRBJ1-6	TRBD1	CASSHAGGNSPLHF	TGTGCCAGCAGCCACGCAGGGGGGAATTCACCCCTCCACTTT
15	.	TRBV11-2	TRBJ2-7	.	CASSFGGDRAYEQYF	TGTGCCAGCAGCTTCGGGGGGGACAGGGCCTACGAGCAGTACTTC
16	once	TRBV4-1	TRBJ1-4	TRBD1	CASSQARDRGHEKLFF	TGCGCCAGCAGCCAAGCAAGGGACAGGGGGCATGAAAAACTGTTTTTT
14	.	TRBV18	TRBJ1-2	.	CASSPPGGNYGYTF	TGTGCCAGCTCACCACCGGGGGGGAACTATGGCTACACCTTC
13	.	TRBV28	TRBJ2-7	TRBD1	CASRIGTDYEQYF	TGTGCCAGCAGAATCGGGACAGACTACGAGCAGTACTTC
13	.	TRBV6-5	TRBJ2-3	.	CASSYSSLDTQYF	TGTGCCAGCAGTTACTCGAGCTTAGATACGCAGTATTTT
15	.	TRBV15	TRBJ2-7	TRBD1	CATSRERTGSYEQYF	TGTGCCACCAGCAGAGAACGGACAGGTTCCTACGAGCAGTACTTC
13	.	TRBV2	TRBJ1-1	TRBD1	CASRNRGSTEAFF	TGTGCCAGCAGAAACAGGGGGTCCACTGAAGCTTTCTTT
15	.	TRBV6-5	TRBJ2-3	.	CATRRRGLSSDTQYF	TGTGCCACCCGTCGAAGGGGGTTGAGCTCAGATACGCAGTATTTT
15	few	TRBV6-1	TRBJ1-4	TRBD1	CASSEPRGRGEKLFF	TGTGCCAGCAGTGAACCCAGGGGGAGAGGTGAAAAACTGTTTTTT
17	.	TRBV18	TRBJ2-7	TRBD1	CASSSGTGGLISYEQYF	TGTGCCAGCTCAAGCGGGACAGGGGGCCTGATTTCCTACGAGCAGTACTTC
14	.	TRBV13	TRBJ1-3	.	CASSLDSSGNTIYF	TGTGCCAGCAGCCTAGACAGCTCTGGAAACACCATATATTTT
16	.	TRBV7-2	TRBJ2-5	TRBD2	CASSSLAGVGEETQYF	TGTGCCAGCAGCTCGCTAGCGGGAGTGGGGGAAGAGACCCAGTACTTC
12	.	TRBV9	TRBJ1-1	.	CASSGTGTEAFF	TGTGCCAGCAGCGGGACGGGGACTGAAGCTTTCTTT
16	.	TRBV24-1	TRBJ2-2	.	CATSDRTDLNSGELFF	TGTGCCACCAGTGATAGGACAGACCTCAACTCCGGGGAGCTGTTTTTT
14	.	TRBV27	TRBJ1-4	TRBD1	CASGRQGALEKLFF	TGTGCCAGCGGGCGACAGGGGGCGCTTGAAAAACTGTTTTTT
18	once	TRBV6-2/TRBV6-3	TRBJ1-5	TRBD1	CASSYSRQGSFSNQPQHF	TGTGCCAGCAGTTACTCACGACAGGGGTCTTTCAGCAATCAGCCCCAGCATTTT
14	.	TRBV30	TRBJ2-7	.	CAGQRQPPGDEQYF	TGTGCCGGGCAAAGACAGCCACCTGGGGACGAGCAGTACTTC
15	.	TRBV5-6	TRBJ2-1	.	CASSLVASIYNEQFF	TGTGCCAGCAGCTTGGTAGCGAGTATTTACAATGAGCAGTTCTTC
17	.	TRBV29-1	TRBJ2-1	TRBD1	CSVEGPPGTGAYNEQFF	TGCAGCGTTGAAGGCCCCCCGGGGACAGGGGCCTACAATGAGCAGTTCTTC
14	.	TRBV5-1	TRBJ1-2	TRBD1	CASSSGDRAYGYTF	TGCGCCAGCAGCTCGGGGGACAGGGCCTATGGCTACACCTTC